This T cell receptor beta chain came from a study of long-term antiretroviral therapy in people with HIV (dated by TCRdb to 2022 to 2024). Study-wide context: The earliest samples were collected about a decade before the 2015 WHO recommendation for immediate ART, when ART was typically delayed until CD4 counts fell. This retrospective serial study examined whether starting ART and sustained HIV suppression were associated with changes in the composition and diversity of the TRB repertoire in peripheral blood. A total of 150 to 200 cryopreserved PBMC samples came from 30 adults with confirmed HIV infection and were collected serially over a mean of roughly six years (range 1-12). About 35% of the 30 participants with HIV were female. No cross-contamination during QIAcube processing was seen in test extractions of a monoclonal T-cell line run alongside about 33 polyclonal samples.

Overall results and qualifications from the work: A significant increase in TRB diversity was found to be associated with ART initiation, although TRB diversity was observed to remain significantly below that of transplant donor controls even after long-term ART. Because PBMC availability was limited, only the TCR beta chain was sequenced, with no alpha chain pairing. Because cell numbers in pre-ART samples were limited, unsorted PBMC were profiled instead of sorted CD4+ and CD8+ T cells. Narrower CDR3 length ranges were observed in HIV repertoires than in controls, and an antigen-experienced repertoire with only a slight naive shift after ART was suggested by the network structure. Samples dated from about 2004 to 2017, and the ART regimens used may be less effective than current ones. Expanded TRB clones identified before ART initiation dominated the repertoire across all time points, though the dominance fluctuated and decreased in many PLHIV after ART. Inferences about post-ART repertoire changes are limited because no data were available on ART adherence, viral resistance or therapy changes.

To be included, a participant needed at least one PBMC sample from before ART initiation plus at least two post-ART samples. Every participant with HIV received treatment in the United States of America. Cryopreserved samples of about 0.95-11 million PBMC were thawed and washed before DNA extraction. At the time of the earliest PBMC sample for each participant with HIV, ages ranged from roughly 20 to 54 years. Each participant contributed PBMC samples from 1-4 timepoints before ART initiation and 2-8 timepoints after ART initiation, with a median of 7 samples. Serial HIV viral load, CD4+ T-cell count, ART history and demographic data were obtained for every participant. A Qiagen kit on a QIAcube was used to extract genomic DNA from unsorted PBMC, with samples processed in batches of 12. V and J are truncated by 5 bases and 0 bases respectively, leaving an intervening sequence of 20 bases. The germline V gene provides CDR1 SGHVS and CDR2 FQNEAQ. The CDR3 has 18 amino acids, counting the end cysteine and phenylalanine. This entry keeps only the CDR3 DNA: 54 bases, framed from base 1.

Concerning this clone: Its antigen is still unknown. Within one base of it there is no much larger clone, and no base qualities were kept.

The immunoSEQ hsTCRB v3.0 assay was used at survey level resolution for TRB variable region sequencing. The target sequencing depth for TRB was about 35,000-50,000 T-cell genomes per sample. Pooled TRB libraries were sequenced on an Illumina MiSeq with a v3 150-cycle kit. In the paper's pipeline: Analysis of repertoires was carried out in R inside a reproducible Nextflow workflow spanning QC, data transformation and analysis. LymphoSeq2, an R package for AIRR-Seq data exploration, was used to implement custom analyses. A few samples yielding fewer than 5000 total TRB sequences were excluded, leaving approximately 190 analyzed HIV repertoires. Among the approximately 190 retained HIV repertoires, some 59 were collected before ART initiation and 129 after ART initiation. Repertoires were downsampled to 5000 TRB nucleotide sequences, with summary statistics averaged over 100 downsampling iterations. Only TRB sequences with CDR3 regions of at least seven amino acids were retained for analysis. A Shannon entropy-derived clonality score and the Gini coefficient were used to measure diversity. In the repertoire networks, any two of the top 5000 CDR3 amino acid sequences were connected whenever the two sequences differed by an edit distance of one. For TRB CDR3 amino acid sequences, GLIPH2 was used to predict antigen specificity groups and MHC restriction. To flag known associations with CMV, EBV, HIV or tissue antigens, CDR3 amino acid sequences were compared against VDJdb and McPAS-TCR. Pre-ART, post-ART and control groups were compared with Wilcoxon signed-rank tests and Holm-Bonferroni correction. The source is immuneACCESS, and TCRdb retained only in-frame sequences with V and J called. Part of the clones is not carried over; for the studies checked, unresolved V genes explain less than half of this, and the remainder is unexplained. V, J and clone size derive from that table, while D and trimming were established from the DNA sequence. Recorded for this sample are about 20,000 clones; 65% to 85% of them occurred a single time. The ten largest clones capture roughly a sixth of the sample.

The source of this sequence is a woman in her late teens or twenties with HIV. In this chain, TRBV7-8 is recombined with TRBJ1-5, with TRBD1 as a weak D call on 5 bases. The starting material was unsorted PBMCs, obtained 0.6 years after starting antiretroviral therapy. The CDR3 amino acid sequence is: CASSQTLRGTYSNQPQHF. The sequence in DNA is TGTGCCAGCAGCCAAACCTTACGGGGCACATATAGCAATCAGCCCCAGCATTTT.